This passage covers 8 T cell receptor beta chains from one sample sequenced in a study of graft-versus-host responses after intestinal transplantation. TCRdb keeps only in-frame clones here, not all; method: immunoSEQ multiplex PCR. The repertoire has over 100,000 clones, approximately 90% of them found once; the top ten carry roughly 0.24%. Their antigens are not known. This sample comprised unstimulated CD4+ T cells sorted from spleen or lymph node cells, obtained before transplant. The source is a human donor who was the organ donor for an intestinal transplant.

This chain connects TRBV30 to TRBJ1-2, with 8 nucleotides matching TRBD1. The ends lost 2 bases at V and 5 bases at J; junction bases unmatched: 10. CDR1 and CDR2 (germline): GTSNPN, SVGIG (reference sequence). The CDR3 covers 15 residues. The CDR3 loop reads CAWSPAGDRPYGYTF. The CDR3 nucleotides are TGTGCCTGGAGTCCCGCCGGGGACAGGCCTTATGGCTACACCTTC.

V gene TRBV29-1 combines with J gene TRBJ1-2; a weak D match, TRBD1 (5 bases). V was pared by 5 bases and J by 5 bases, with 15 bases between. The CDR3 has 13 amino acids. CDR1 is SQVTM, CDR2 ANQGSEA, per germline. The CDR3 spells CSVTTAYPYGYTF. The DNA of the CDR3 is TGCAGCGTTACGACAGCTTATCCTTATGGCTACACCTTC.

This chain links TRBV7-9 with TRBJ1-2, with a tentative D call TRBD1 (5 bases). The germline CDR1 and CDR2 sequences are SEHNR and FQNEAQ (reference sequence). Trimming left V 3 bases short and J 0 bases short, with 8 bases between. The CDR3 contains 14 residues. CDR3 bases: TGTGCCAGCAGCTTCGGGGGTTCTAACTATGGCTACACCTTC. Its protein is CASSFGGSNYGYTF.

The table lists this clone with a count of one. The gene calls are TRBV7-9 and TRBJ1-2, with 10 bases fitting TRBD1. The CDR3 has 13 amino acids. CDR1 is SEHNR and CDR2 is FQNEAQ in the germline V gene (reference sequence). Losses at the gene ends were 5 bases for V and 7 bases for J; bases not matched to a gene: 4. The CDR3 bases are TGTGCCAGCAGCCCGACAGGGGGCATTGGCTACACCTTC. It translates to CASSPTGGIGYTF.

The rearrangement links TRBV4-3 to TRBJ1-5; the match to TRBD1 covers 8 bases. After removal of 0 bases from V and 5 bases from J, the junction contained 9 bases not matched to a gene. The germline V gene has CDR1 LGHNA and CDR2 YSLEER. This CDR3 spans 17 amino acids. This CDR3 reads CASSQDPKQGEDQPQHF. The CDR3 DNA is TGCGCCAGCAGCCAAGATCCCAAACAGGGGGAGGATCAGCCCCAGCATTTT.

The V and J genes are TRBV7-2 and TRBJ2-7, with 13 bases aligning to TRBD2. V gave up 1 base and J gave up 6 bases; unmatched junction bases: 0. The germline V gene encodes CDR1 SGHTA and CDR2 FQGNSA. The CDR3 loop spans 14 amino acids. The CDR3 loop is CASSLGTSGSEQYF. The CDR3 nucleotides are TGTGCCAGCAGCTTAGGGACTAGCGGGAGCGAGCAGTACTTC.

The V call is TRBV7-2, the J call TRBJ2-7; D not certain. The germline V gene has CDR1 SGHTA and CDR2 FQGNSA. V lost 5 bases and J lost 5, with 16 bases in between. The CDR3 consists of 14 residues. The CDR3 bases are TGTGCCAGCAGCCCAGGTGGGGTGGCCAACGAGCAGTACTTC. It codes for CASSPGGVANEQYF.

The chain couples TRBV7-6 to TRBJ1-1; D gene uncertain. Trimming pared 3 bases from V and 4 bases from J, leaving 9 bases between. Germline V gene data show CDR1 as SGHVS and CDR2 as FNYEAQ. This CDR3 is 13 amino acids long. Here the CDR3 DNA reads TGTGCCAGCAGCTTCCAGAGTTCCACTGAAGCTTTCTTT. As protein: CASSFQSSTEAFF.